A single sample gave rise to the 21 T cell receptor beta chains below, sequenced in a study of CD8+ T cells in alopecia areata. Sample treatment: oral pan-JAK inhibitor, 5-10 mg twice daily. Extraction and reverse transcription of RNA yielded cDNA as the sequencing template. Repertoires were generated with immunoSEQ multiplex PCR, while TCRdb's copy carries only in-frame clones and drops some. The table has 100,000 to 120,000 clones, approximately 51% seen once. The source was CD4+ T cells sorted from blood, collected at week 24, from a patient treated with tofacitinib. The origin of the receptors is a human donor with alopecia areata.

The J gene is TRBJ2-1, the V gene TRBV4-3; D may match TRBD1 or TRBD2 (5 bases each). Trimming shortened V by 5 bases and J by 7 bases, and 12 bases separated the two germline ends. This CDR3 comprises 13 residues. Germline loops: CDR1 LGHNA, CDR2 YSLEER. The CDR3 reads CASSSEGYNEQFF. The CDR3 coding sequence is TGCGCCAGCAGCTCAGAGGGGTATAATGAGCAGTTCTTC.

This clone is a singleton in its sample. The chain employs TRBV4-2 and TRBJ2-5, with a tentative D call TRBD1 (6 bases). Germline V CDR1 and CDR2: LGHNA, YNFKEQ. CDR3 length: 13 amino acids. Deletions cut 2 bases from V and 5 bases from J, with 9 bases between. CDR3 amino acids: CASSQRDTETQYF. The CDR3 bases are TGTGCCAGCAGCCAACGGGACACGGAGACCCAGTACTTC.

V usage is TRBV30 and J usage is TRBJ2-1, with D possibly being TRBD2 (5 bases). Trimming left V 0 bases short and J 12 bases short, with 12 bases between. The CDR3 sequence is 12 residues long. The germline V gene encodes CDR1 GTSNPN and CDR2 SVGIG (reference sequence). The CDR3 protein is CAWSVGPGVQFF. The CDR3, as DNA: TGTGCCTGGAGTGTAGGGCCCGGGGTGCAGTTCTTC.

The chain joins TRBV29-1 to TRBJ1-6, with 7 positions matching TRBD1. The CDR3 extends over 14 amino acids. The germline CDR1 and CDR2 sequences are SQVTM and ANQGSEA. Trimming removed 5 bases from V and 5 bases from J; junction bases left unmatched: 6. DNA of the CDR3: TGCAGCGTTTCAGGGGGGTCTGATAATTCACCCCTCCACTTT. It yields the protein CSVSGGSDNSPLHF.

This clone was observed a handful of times. This CDR3 reads CASSLVQGTYEQYF. The CDR3 nucleotides read TGCGCCAGCAGCTTGGTGCAGGGAACCTACGAGCAGTACTTC. The chain joins TRBV5-1 to TRBJ2-7; TRBD1 is a possible D gene (5 bases). V lost 0 bases and J 2 bases, leaving 9 bases between the germline ends. CDR1 SGHRS and CDR2 YFSETQ come from the germline V gene. The CDR3 is made up of 14 amino acids.

The chain carries TRBV10-2 and TRBJ1-5; TRBD1 matches at 7 bases. The length of the CDR3 is 14 residues. V lost 6 bases, J lost 6 bases, and 8 bases stayed unmatched. Looked up from germline, CDR1 is WSHSY and CDR2 is SAAADI. The CDR3 coding sequence is TGCGCCAGCAGCGCTACAGGGGAAGCTCAGCCCCAGCATTTT. Its protein product is CASSATGEAQPQHF.

This chain joins TRBV4-2 and TRBJ2-3; TRBD2 matches at 7 bases. The CDR3 totals 14 residues. V shed 5 bases, J shed 4 bases, and the junction held 6 bases outside the gene matches. Per germline, CDR1 LGHNA and CDR2 YNFKEQ. In DNA form, the CDR3 reads TGTGCCAGCAGCTCAACGGGGGGTTCAGATACGCAGTATTTT. Translated, it gives CASSSTGGSDTQYF.

The rearrangement joins TRBV11-2 to TRBJ1-1, with D possibly being TRBD1 (6 bases). Looked up from germline, CDR1 is SGHAT and CDR2 is FQNNGV. V lost 4 bases, J lost 2 bases, and 8 bases lay in between. The CDR3 contains 13 residues. Here the CDR3 reads CASSSQGNTEAFF. The CDR3 DNA follows: TGTGCCAGCAGCTCACAGGGAAACACTGAAGCTTTCTTT.

J is TRBJ2-3 and V is TRBV5-1; 7 bases are a match to TRBD1. The CDR3 has 14 amino acids. Germline CDR1 reads SGHRS; CDR2 reads YFSETQ. V shed 3 bases and J 0 bases; nucleotides not matched to a gene: 1. CDR3: CASSSGQSTDTQYF. Written as DNA, the CDR3 is TGCGCCAGCAGCTCGGGACAGAGCACAGATACGCAGTATTTT.

This chain uses TRBV5-6 with TRBJ2-7; a weak D match, TRBD2 (6 bases). Germline V gene data show CDR1 as SGHDT and CDR2 as YYEEEE. CDR3 length: 17 residues. The V and J ends lost 0 bases and 4 bases respectively, with 20 bases between them. The CDR3 region is CASSLAGRGLLIYEQYF. In DNA form, the CDR3 reads TGTGCCAGCAGCTTGGCGGGGCGGGGACTTCTGATATACGAGCAGTACTTC.

This clone was detected once. The chain combines TRBV7-9 with TRBJ1-2, with 7 bases identical to TRBD1. There are 14 residues in the CDR3. CDR1 and CDR2 (germline): SEHNR, FQNEAQ (reference sequence). The V gene end was trimmed by 5 bases and the J gene end by 8 bases; junction bases not matched to a gene: 11. DNA of the CDR3: TGTGCCAGCAGCCCGACACAGGGGATGGGGGGCTACACCTTC. Its protein product is CASSPTQGMGGYTF.

The J gene is TRBJ1-2, the V gene TRBV20-1; no clear D gene. V lost 3 bases and J 8 bases, leaving 10 bases between the germline ends. This CDR3 spans 11 amino acids. In germline, CDR1 is DFQATT, CDR2 SNEGSKA (reference sequence). The CDR3 coding sequence is TGCAGTGCTAGTATAGGCCCGGGCTACACCTTC. It specifies CSASIGPGYTF.

The chain recombines TRBV7-9 with TRBJ2-5; unclear D gene. This CDR3 comprises 13 residues. Germline assignment: CDR1 SEHNR and CDR2 FQNEAQ (reference sequence). Trimming shortened V by 1 base and J by 6 bases, and 9 bases separated the two germline ends. Here the CDR3 reads CASSLGGLKTQYF. The CDR3 nucleotides read TGTGCCAGCAGCTTAGGGGGTTTGAAGACCCAGTACTTC.

This clone was counted a few times. The rearrangement uses TRBV28 and TRBJ1-5; TRBD1 aligns across 7 bases. The V and J ends lost 5 bases and 7 bases, in that order; junction bases with no gene match: 11. Germline loops: CDR1 MDHEN, CDR2 SYDVKM. The CDR3 has 15 residues. The CDR3 is CASSTIGTVGQPQHF. CDR3 in DNA: TGTGCCAGCAGTACGATTGGGACAGTTGGACAGCCCCAGCATTTT.

This clone was seen only a few times. The chain couples TRBV29-1 to TRBJ2-6; D unclear. Between the trimmed V and J ends, which lost 2 bases and 2 bases, there was a span of 16 bases. Germline lookup yields CDR1 SQVTM and CDR2 ANQGSEA. The CDR3 covers 17 residues. In DNA form, the CDR3 reads TGCAGCGTTGAATCTAATGCAGCAAGCCCTGGGGCCAACGTCCTGACTTTC. Its translation is CSVESNAASPGANVLTF.

The sample holds a few counts of this clone. CDR3 DNA: TGTGCCAGCAGCCCACAAGCGGACAGGGGCAAGCAGTACTTC. This encodes CASSPQADRGKQYF. V is TRBV7-6 and J is TRBJ2-7, with 9 nucleotides matching TRBD1. Trimming removed 5 bases from V and 8 bases from J; junction bases left unmatched: 10. This CDR3 is 14 amino acids long. Per germline, CDR1 SGHVS and CDR2 FNYEAQ.

This chain connects TRBV5-1 to TRBJ2-5, with 11 bases identical to TRBD1. The CDR3 is 16 residues long. Unmatched junction bases numbered 7, after V lost 4 bases and J lost 2 bases. Germline CDR1 SGHRS, CDR2 YFSETQ. This chain's CDR3 is CASSRGQGAGQETQYF. The CDR3 coding sequence is TGCGCCAGCAGCAGAGGACAGGGGGCTGGGCAAGAGACCCAGTACTTC.

The V gene is TRBV2, the J gene TRBJ2-7, with D possibly being TRBD1 or TRBD2 (5 bases each). This CDR3 is built from 13 residues. CDR1 is SNHLY and CDR2 is FYNNEI in the germline V gene. V lost 8 bases to trimming and J lost 3 bases, with 14 bases between them. The CDR3 sequence is CASGKRGIYEQYF. CDR3 coding DNA: TGTGCCAGCGGTAAGAGGGGAATCTACGAGCAGTACTTC.

The rearrangement joins TRBV4-3 to TRBJ1-1, with D uncertain. Per germline, CDR1 LGHNA and CDR2 YSLEER. Trimming removed 3 bases at V and 5 bases at J, with 10 bases between. The CDR3 is 13 amino acids. The CDR3 loop reads CASSQLYGTEAFF. The CDR3 bases are TGCGCCAGCAGCCAGTTATATGGGACTGAAGCTTTCTTT.

This chain joins TRBV6-5 and TRBJ1-4; tentative D call: TRBD1 (6 bases). V lost 3 bases and J 4 bases, leaving 12 bases between the germline ends. The CDR3 spans 15 residues. Germline CDR1 is MNHEY and CDR2 is SVGAGI. CDR3 protein: CASSYGGMGNEKLFF. CDR3 in DNA: TGTGCCAGCAGTTATGGGGGCATGGGTAATGAAAAACTGTTTTTT.

This chain joins TRBV5-1 and TRBJ2-3; D call uncertain. This CDR3 contains 13 residues. Per the germline V gene, CDR1 is SGHRS and CDR2 is YFSETQ. V was cut by 0 bases and J by 4 bases, with 6 bases left in between. CDR3 nucleotide sequence: TGCGCCAGCAGCTTGGCCAGTCCAGATACGCAGTATTTT. The encoded protein is CASSLASPDTQYF.